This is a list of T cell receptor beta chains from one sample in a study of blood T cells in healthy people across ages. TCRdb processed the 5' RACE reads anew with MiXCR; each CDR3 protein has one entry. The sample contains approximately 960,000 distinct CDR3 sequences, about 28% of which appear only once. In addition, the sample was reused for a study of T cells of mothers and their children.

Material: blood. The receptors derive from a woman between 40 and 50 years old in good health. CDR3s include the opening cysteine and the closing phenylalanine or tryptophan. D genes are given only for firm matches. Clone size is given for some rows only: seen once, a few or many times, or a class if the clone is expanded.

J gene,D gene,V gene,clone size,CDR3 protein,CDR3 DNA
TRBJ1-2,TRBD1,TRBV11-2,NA,CASSPNRDRVSYGYTF,TGTGCCAGCAGCCCTAACCGGGACAGGGTGTCCTATGGCTACACCTTC
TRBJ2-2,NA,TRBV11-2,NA,CASSPTGFRELFF,TGTGCCAGCAGCCCTACAGGGTTCCGGGAGCTGTTTTTT
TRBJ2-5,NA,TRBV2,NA,CASWDIQETQYF,TGTGCCAGCTGGGACATCCAAGAGACCCAGTACTTC
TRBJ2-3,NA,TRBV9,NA,CVSSAEGLRDTQYF,TGTGTCAGCAGCGCGGAAGGTCTGAGGGATACGCAGTATTTT
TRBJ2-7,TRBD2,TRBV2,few,CASTEVASGGYEQYF,TGTGCCAGCACTGAAGTTGCTAGCGGGGGGTACGAGCAGTACTTC
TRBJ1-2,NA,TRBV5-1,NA,CASSLERTYYGYTF,TGCGCCAGCAGCTTGGAGCGAACTTACTATGGCTACACCTTC
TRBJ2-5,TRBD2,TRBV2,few,CASSEPGGGTQYF,TGTGCCAGCAGTGAACCGGGCGGGGGGACCCAGTACTTC
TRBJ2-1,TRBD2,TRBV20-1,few,CSAKTSGGYNEQFF,TGCAGTGCTAAAACTAGCGGGGGATACAATGAGCAGTTCTTC
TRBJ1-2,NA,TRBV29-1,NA,CSVRITDGLRGYTF,TGCAGCGTCCGCATTACTGACGGCCTGAGAGGCTACACCTTC
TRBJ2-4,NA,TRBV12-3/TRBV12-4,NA,CASRAMGAKNIQYF,TGTGCCAGCAGGGCAATGGGAGCCAAAAACATTCAGTACTTC
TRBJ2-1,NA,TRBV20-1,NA,CSARIRGRGEQFF,TGCAGTGCTAGGATCCGGGGGCGGGGTGAGCAGTTCTTC
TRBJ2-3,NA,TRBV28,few,CASGYGPDTQYF,TGTGCCAGCGGGTATGGCCCAGATACGCAGTATTTT
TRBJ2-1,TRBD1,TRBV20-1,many,CSATTKGTGGNNEQFF,TGCAGTGCCACCACCAAAGGGACAGGGGGGAACAATGAGCAGTTCTTC
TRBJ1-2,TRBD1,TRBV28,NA,CASSPPGQGSNYGCTF,TGTGCCAGCAGTCCACCGGGACAGGGGAGTAACTATGGCTGCACCTTC
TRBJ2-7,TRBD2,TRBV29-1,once,CSVESGGMMDEQYF,TGCAGCGTTGAATCCGGGGGGATGATGGATGAGCAGTACTTC
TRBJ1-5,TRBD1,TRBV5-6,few,CASRLEGQGAPPGNQPQHF,TGTGCCAGCAGGTTAGAGGGACAGGGGGCGCCCCCTGGCAATCAGCCCCAGCATTTT
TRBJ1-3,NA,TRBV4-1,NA,CASSQGAHFGSGNTIYF,TGCGCCAGCAGCCAAGGGGCGCACTTCGGCTCTGGAAACACCATATATTTT
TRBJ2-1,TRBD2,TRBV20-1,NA,CSASGRASNEQFF,TGCAGTGCTAGCGGGAGGGCTTCCAATGAGCAGTTCTTC
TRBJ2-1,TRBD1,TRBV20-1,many,CSARDPTGSTNEQFF,TGCAGTGCTAGAGATCCGACAGGGTCGACAAATGAGCAGTTCTTC
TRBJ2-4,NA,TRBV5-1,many,CASSPTIAKNIQYF,TGCGCCAGCAGCCCTACAATAGCCAAAAACATTCAGTACTTC
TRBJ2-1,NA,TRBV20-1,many,CSASARANSYNEQFF,TGCAGTGCGTCCGCCCGAGCCAACTCCTACAATGAGCAGTTCTTC
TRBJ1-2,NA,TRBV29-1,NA,CSVNPQGFYGYTF,TGCAGCGTCAACCCCCAGGGCTTCTATGGCTACACCTTC
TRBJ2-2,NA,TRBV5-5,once,CASNLGQLLLNTGELFF,TGTGCCAGCAACTTGGGGCAGCTTCTCTTGAACACCGGGGAGCTGTTTTTT
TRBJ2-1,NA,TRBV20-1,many,CSALPSFNNEQFF,TGCAGTGCTCTCCCATCTTTCAACAATGAGCAGTTCTTC
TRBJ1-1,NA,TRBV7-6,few,CASARHRRDTEAFF,TGTGCCAGCGCCAGGCACCGCCGGGACACTGAAGCTTTCTTT
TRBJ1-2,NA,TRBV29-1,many,CSVELQTDGYTF,TGCAGCGTTGAGCTACAGACAGATGGCTACACCTTC
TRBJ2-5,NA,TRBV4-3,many,CASSPGRLQETQYF,TGCGCCAGCAGCCCGGGACGCCTCCAAGAGACCCAGTACTTC
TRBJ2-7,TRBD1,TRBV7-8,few,CASRDTGQGRFEQYF,TGTGCCAGCAGGGACACAGGACAGGGAAGGTTCGAGCAGTACTTC
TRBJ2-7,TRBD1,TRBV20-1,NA,CSARDLGQAYYEQYF,TGCAGTGCTAGAGATCTGGGACAGGCGTACTACGAGCAGTACTTC
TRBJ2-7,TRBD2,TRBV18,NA,CASSPGARGRGGYEQYF,TGTGCCAGCTCACCGGGAGCACGTGGACGGGGGGGTTACGAACAGTACTTC
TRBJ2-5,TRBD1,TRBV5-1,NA,CASSFSGTGGGEIQYF,TGCGCCAGCAGCTTCTCCGGGACAGGGGGAGGAGAGATCCAGTACTTC
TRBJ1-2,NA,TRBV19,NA,CASSIGQAYGYTF,TGTGCCAGTAGTATAGGACAGGCATATGGCTACACCTTC
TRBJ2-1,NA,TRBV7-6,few,CASSVMVGEQFF,TGTGCCAGCAGCGTGATGGTCGGCGAGCAGTTCTTC
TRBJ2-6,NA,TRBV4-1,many,CASSQDRGGANVLTF,TGCGCCAGCAGCCAAGACAGGGGTGGGGCCAACGTCCTGACTTTC
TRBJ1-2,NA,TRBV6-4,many,CASRQQGAGYGYTF,TGTGCCAGCAGGCAACAGGGAGCTGGCTATGGCTACACCTTC
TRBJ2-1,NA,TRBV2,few,CASSSGSSLYNEQFF,TGTGCCAGCAGTTCTGGGTCGTCTCTCTACAATGAGCAGTTCTTC
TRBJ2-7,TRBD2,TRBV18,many,CASSRRTSESYEQYF,TGTGCCAGCTCACGACGGACTAGCGAGTCCTACGAGCAGTACTTC
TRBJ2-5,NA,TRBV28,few,CASSPLTVQETQYF,TGTGCCAGCAGTCCGCTGACAGTACAGGAGACCCAGTACTTC
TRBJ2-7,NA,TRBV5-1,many,CATAPGAGLYEQYF,TGCGCCACCGCACCCGGGGCAGGCCTCTACGAGCAGTACTTC
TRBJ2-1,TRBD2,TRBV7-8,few,CASSKNSGLAGANYNEQFF,TGTGCCAGCAGCAAAAACTCGGGACTAGCGGGGGCAAACTACAATGAGCAGTTCTTC
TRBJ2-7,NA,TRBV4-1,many,CASSHEPGVGSYEQYF,TGCGCCAGCAGCCACGAGCCAGGGGTCGGGTCCTACGAGCAGTACTTC
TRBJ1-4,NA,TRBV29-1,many,CSAGTEEKLFF,TGCAGCGCCGGGACCGAAGAAAAACTGTTTTTT
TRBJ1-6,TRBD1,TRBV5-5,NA,CASSLAFTGAASPLHF,TGTGCCAGCAGCTTGGCCTTTACAGGGGCGGCTTCACCCCTCCACTTT
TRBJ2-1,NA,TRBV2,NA,CAGSESSPTLGEQFF,TGTGCCGGCAGTGAGAGTAGTCCCACTTTGGGTGAGCAGTTCTTC
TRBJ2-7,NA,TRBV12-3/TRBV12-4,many,CASSGLHEQYF,TGTGCCAGCAGCGGACTCCACGAGCAGTACTTC
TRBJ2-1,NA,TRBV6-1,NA,CASTWPGARNEQFF,TGTGCCAGCACCTGGCCGGGGGCGCGAAATGAGCAGTTCTTC
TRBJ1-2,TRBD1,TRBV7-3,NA,CAGSPGQGAYGYTF,TGTGCCGGCAGCCCAGGACAGGGGGCCTATGGCTACACCTTC
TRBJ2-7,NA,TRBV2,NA,CASSIVGSGGYEQYF,TGTGCCAGCAGTATCGTGGGGTCCGGCGGATACGAGCAGTACTTC
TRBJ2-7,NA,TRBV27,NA,CASTPLSRSSYNEQYF,TGTGCCAGCACTCCTCTTTCAAGGAGCTCCTACAATGAGCAGTACTTC
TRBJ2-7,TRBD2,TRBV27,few,CASSPHIGTSEGNSYEQYF,TGTGCCAGCAGTCCACACATCGGGACTAGCGAGGGGAACTCCTACGAGCAGTACTTC